This TCR beta chain was documented in a study of blood T cells in healthy people across ages. Isolating PBMCs gave at least 6.5 million of these cells per sample. Study-wide findings and caveats: The fall in TCR beta diversity per million T cells was roughly linear with age. More naive CD4+ cells and higher diversity were found in long-lived than in aged donors. Reliance upon unsorted PBMCs precluded definitive naive versus antigen-experienced comparison.

In regard to this clonotype: Its specificity is not known.

A sample-barcoded 5' primer and a J-beta primer mix were used in a second PCR of roughly 6 to 12 cycles. One entry per CDR3 protein, called by TCRdb with MiXCR from the 5' RACE reads. The table includes about 1,500,000 distinct CDR3 sequences, 28% detected once. The sample consisted of blood. This receptor was obtained from a woman aged 25-40 years in good health.

The CDR3 region has the DNA TGTGCCAGCTCACCATACGCCATCGCTGAAGCTTTCTTT. Its translation is CASSPYAIAEAFF. V and J are TRBV18 and TRBJ1-1; no clear D gene. The germline V gene has CDR1 KGHSH and CDR2 LQKENI. The CDR3 runs 13 residues. V was cut by 2 bases and J by 6 bases, with 10 bases left in between.